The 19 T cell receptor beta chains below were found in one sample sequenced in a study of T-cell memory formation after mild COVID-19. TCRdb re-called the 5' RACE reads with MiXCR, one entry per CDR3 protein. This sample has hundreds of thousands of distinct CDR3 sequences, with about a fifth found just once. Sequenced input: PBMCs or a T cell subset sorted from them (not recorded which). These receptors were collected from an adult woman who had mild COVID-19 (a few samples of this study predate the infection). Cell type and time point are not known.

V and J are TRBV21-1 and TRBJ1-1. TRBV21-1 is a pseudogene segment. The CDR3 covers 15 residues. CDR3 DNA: TGTGCCAGCAGCAAAGCGCGGTATGGGGACACTGAAGCTTTCTTT. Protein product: CASSKARYGDTEAFF.

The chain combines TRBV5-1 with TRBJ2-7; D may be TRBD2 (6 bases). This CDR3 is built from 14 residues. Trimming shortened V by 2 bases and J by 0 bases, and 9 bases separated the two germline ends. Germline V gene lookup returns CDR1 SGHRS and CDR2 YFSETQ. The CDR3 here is CASSFGGTSYEQYF. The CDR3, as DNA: TGCGCCAGCAGCTTTGGAGGGACCTCCTACGAGCAGTACTTC. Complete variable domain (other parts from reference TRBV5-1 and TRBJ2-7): KAGVTQTPRYLIKTRGQQVTLSCSPISGHRSVSWYQQTPGQGLQFLFEYFSETQRNKGNFPGRFSGRQFSNSRSEMNVSTLELGDSALYLCASSFGGTSYEQYFGPGTRLTVT.

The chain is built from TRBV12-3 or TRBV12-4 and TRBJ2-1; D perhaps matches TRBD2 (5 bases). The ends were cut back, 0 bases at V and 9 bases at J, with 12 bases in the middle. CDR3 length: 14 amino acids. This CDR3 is CASSLAGVNLEQFF. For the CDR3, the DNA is TGTGCCAGCAGTTTAGCGGGAGTTAATCTTGAGCAGTTCTTC.

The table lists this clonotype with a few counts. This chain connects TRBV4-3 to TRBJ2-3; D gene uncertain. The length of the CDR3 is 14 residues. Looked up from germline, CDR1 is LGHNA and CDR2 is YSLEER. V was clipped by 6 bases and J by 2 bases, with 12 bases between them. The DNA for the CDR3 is TGCGCCAGCAGGGAGAAGCTGATCACAGATACGCAGTATTTT. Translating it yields CASREKLITDTQYF.

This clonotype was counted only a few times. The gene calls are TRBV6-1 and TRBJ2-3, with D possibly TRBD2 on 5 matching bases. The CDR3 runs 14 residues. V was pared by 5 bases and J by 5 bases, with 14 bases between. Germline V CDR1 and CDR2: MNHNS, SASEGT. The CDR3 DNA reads TGTGCCAGCAGTCTTTCATCCGGGAAAGATACGCAGTATTTT. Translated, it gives CASSLSSGKDTQYF.

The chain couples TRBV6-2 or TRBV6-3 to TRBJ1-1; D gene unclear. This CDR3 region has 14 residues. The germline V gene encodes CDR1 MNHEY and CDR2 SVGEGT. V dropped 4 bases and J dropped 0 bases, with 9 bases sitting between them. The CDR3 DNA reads TGTGCCAGCAGTTTCCTAGCCATGAACACTGAAGCTTTCTTT. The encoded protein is CASSFLAMNTEAFF.

The CDR3 DNA reads TGTGCCAGTCAGAAGATCGGACTAGCCTATGAGCAGTTCTTC. It is translated as CASQKIGLAYEQFF. The V gene is TRBV2, the J gene TRBJ2-1; TRBD2 matches 8 bases. The CDR3 totals 14 residues. From germline, CDR1 is SNHLY and CDR2 FYNNEI. V lost 9 bases to trimming and J lost 8 bases; unmatched junction nucleotides: 12.

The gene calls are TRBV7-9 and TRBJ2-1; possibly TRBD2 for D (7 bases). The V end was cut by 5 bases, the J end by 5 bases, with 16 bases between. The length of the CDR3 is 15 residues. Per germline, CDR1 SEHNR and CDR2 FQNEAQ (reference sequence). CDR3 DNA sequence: TGTGCCAGCAGCCCCCCCGGGGGGCTCAACAATGAGCAGTTCTTC. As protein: CASSPPGGLNNEQFF. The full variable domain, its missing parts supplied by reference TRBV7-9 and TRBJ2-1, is DTGVSQNPRHKITKRGQNVTFRCDPISEHNRLYWYRQTLGQGPEFLTYFQNEAQLEKSRLLSDRFSAERPKGSFSTLEIQRTEQGDSAMYLCASSPPGGLNNEQFFGPGTRLTVL.

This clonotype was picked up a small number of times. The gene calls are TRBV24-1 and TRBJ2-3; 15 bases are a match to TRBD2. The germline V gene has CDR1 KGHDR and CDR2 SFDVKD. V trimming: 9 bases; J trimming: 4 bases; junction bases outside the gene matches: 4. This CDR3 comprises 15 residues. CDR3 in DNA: TGTGCCACCGGCGGGACTAGCGGGGGGTCAGATACGCAGTATTTT. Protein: CATGGTSGGSDTQYF.

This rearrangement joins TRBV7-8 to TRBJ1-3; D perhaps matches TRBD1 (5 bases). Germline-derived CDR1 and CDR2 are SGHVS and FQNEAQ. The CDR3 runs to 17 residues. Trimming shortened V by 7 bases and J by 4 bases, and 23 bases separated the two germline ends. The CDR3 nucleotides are TGTGCCAGCACCCTAGACCCCCCCCACAGGAGGGGAAACACCATATATTTT. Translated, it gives CASTLDPPHRRGNTIYF.

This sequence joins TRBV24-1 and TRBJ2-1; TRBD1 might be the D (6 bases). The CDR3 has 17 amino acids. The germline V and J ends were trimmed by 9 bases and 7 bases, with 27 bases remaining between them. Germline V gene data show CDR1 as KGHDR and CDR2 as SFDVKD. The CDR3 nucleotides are TGTGCCACCGGGGGTGGTTATTCTGGGGGCTTGTTGAATGAGCAGTTCTTC. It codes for CATGGGYSGGLLNEQFF.

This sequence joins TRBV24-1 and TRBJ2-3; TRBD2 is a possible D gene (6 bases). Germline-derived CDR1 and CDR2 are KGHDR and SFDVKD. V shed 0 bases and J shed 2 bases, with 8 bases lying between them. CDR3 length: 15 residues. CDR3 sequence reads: CATSDLSGDTDTQYF. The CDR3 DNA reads TGTGCCACCAGTGATTTGTCGGGGGACACAGATACGCAGTATTTT.

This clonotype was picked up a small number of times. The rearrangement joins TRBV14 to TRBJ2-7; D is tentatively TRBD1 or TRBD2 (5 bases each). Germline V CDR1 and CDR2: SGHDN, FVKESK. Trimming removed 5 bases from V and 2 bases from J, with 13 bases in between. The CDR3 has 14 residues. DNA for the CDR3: TGTGCCAGCAGCTACGGGGACGGTACCTACGAGCAGTACTTC. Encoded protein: CASSYGDGTYEQYF.

The CDR3: CASSQEWRDTGELFF. In nucleotides, the CDR3 is TGCGCCAGCAGCCAAGAATGGCGGGACACCGGGGAGCTGTTTTTT. The chain combines TRBV4-1 with TRBJ2-2; the D gene is possibly TRBD2 (5 bases). V gave up 0 bases and J gave up 3 bases, with 8 bases separating them. Germline CDR1 reads MGHRA; CDR2 reads YSYEKL. The CDR3 has 15 residues.

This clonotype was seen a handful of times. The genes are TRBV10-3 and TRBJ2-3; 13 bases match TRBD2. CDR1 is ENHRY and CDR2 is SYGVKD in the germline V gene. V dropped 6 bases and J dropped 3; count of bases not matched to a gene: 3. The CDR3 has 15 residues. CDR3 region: CAIRRTSGSTDTQYF. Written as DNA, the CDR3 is TGTGCCATCAGACGGACTAGCGGGAGTACAGATACGCAGTATTTT.

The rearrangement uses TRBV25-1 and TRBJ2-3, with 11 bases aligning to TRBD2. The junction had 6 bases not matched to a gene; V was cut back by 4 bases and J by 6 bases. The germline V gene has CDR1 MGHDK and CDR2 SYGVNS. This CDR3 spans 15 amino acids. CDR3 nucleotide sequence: TGTGCCAGCAGTGTAGCGGGAGGGCCGGCGGATACGCAGTATTTT. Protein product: CASSVAGGPADTQYF.

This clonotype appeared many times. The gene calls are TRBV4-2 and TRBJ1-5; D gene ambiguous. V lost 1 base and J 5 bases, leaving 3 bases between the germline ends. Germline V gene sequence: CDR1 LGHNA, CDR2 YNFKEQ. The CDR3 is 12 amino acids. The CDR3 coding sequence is TGTGCCAGCAGCCAAGGAGATCAGCCCCAGCATTTT. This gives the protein CASSQGDQPQHF.

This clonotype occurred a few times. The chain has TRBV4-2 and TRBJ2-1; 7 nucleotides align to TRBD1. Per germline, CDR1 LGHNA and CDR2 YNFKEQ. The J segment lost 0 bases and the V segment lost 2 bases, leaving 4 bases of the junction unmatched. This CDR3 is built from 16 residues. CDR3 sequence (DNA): TGTGCCAGCAGCCAACCACAGGGGAGCTCCTACAATGAGCAGTTCTTC. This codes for CASSQPQGSSYNEQFF.

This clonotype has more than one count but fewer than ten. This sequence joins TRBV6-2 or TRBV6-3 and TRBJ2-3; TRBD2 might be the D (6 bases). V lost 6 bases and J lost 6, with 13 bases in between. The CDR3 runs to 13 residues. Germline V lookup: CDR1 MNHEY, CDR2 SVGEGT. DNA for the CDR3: TGTGCCAGCAGACATTCCGGGAGCGATACGCAGTATTTT. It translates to CASRHSGSDTQYF.